The 17 T cell receptor beta chains given below trace back to one sample, sequenced in a study of CD8+CD57+ T cells in acquired aplastic anemia. Those patients picked for sequencing had displayed CD8+CD57+ cell expansion on flow cytometry. The use of genomic DNA as template underpinned the TCR beta VDJ and CDR3 profiling. TCRdb used MiXCR to reprocess the reads, holding one entry per CDR3 protein. Among 130,000 or so distinct CDR3 sequences, 50% to 60% were seen once, and the ten largest hold under 35%. The sample consisted of sorted CD4+, CD8+, or CD8+CD57+ T cells (not recorded which) from PBMCs. Receptors were obtained from a human donor with aplastic anemia.

The chain links TRBV10-1 to TRBJ1-1; no clear D gene. Looked up from germline, CDR1 is WNHNN and CDR2 is SYGVQD (reference sequence). Trimming stripped 6 bases from V and 1 base from J, with 18 bases between. The CDR3 is 16 residues long. The CDR3 sequence: CASSPSSGVENTEAFF. The CDR3 bases are TGCGCCAGCAGCCCGAGTTCTGGGGTAGAGAACACTGAAGCTTTCTTT.

The chain has TRBV7-8 and TRBJ1-4; TRBD1 aligns across 9 bases. Trimming took 5 bases from V and 7 from J; bases not matched to a gene: 8. CDR1 and CDR2 (germline): SGHVS, FQNEAQ. The CDR3 length is 15 residues. The CDR3 is CASSHWDRVVEKLFF. In nucleotides, the CDR3 is TGTGCCAGCAGCCACTGGGACAGGGTGGTTGAAAAACTGTTTTTT.

This clonotype came up once. The chain has TRBV2 and TRBJ1-6, with D tentatively TRBD1 (5 bases). Trimming took 4 bases from V and 7 from J, leaving 14 bases between them. The CDR3 is 15 amino acids. The germline V gene has CDR1 SNHLY and CDR2 FYNNEI. This chain's CDR3 is CASSGGGFANSPLHF. The CDR3 coding sequence is TGTGCCAGCAGTGGGGGGGGTTTCGCCAATTCACCCCTCCACTTT.

This clonotype has only a few counts. V and J are TRBV20-1 and TRBJ2-5; D perhaps matches TRBD1 (6 bases). Looked up from germline, CDR1 is DFQATT and CDR2 is SNEGSKA (reference sequence). This CDR3 comprises 14 residues. Trimming took 3 bases from V and 5 from J, leaving 16 bases between them. DNA of the CDR3: TGCAGTGCTAGGGTCACAGGGTCTCGGGAGACCCAGTACTTC. Translated: CSARVTGSRETQYF.

This chain connects TRBV7-8 to TRBJ1-4; D remains unclear. The germline CDR1 and CDR2 sequences are SGHVS and FQNEAQ. V dropped 3 bases and J dropped 10 bases, with 9 bases sitting between them. The CDR3 runs to 12 residues. CDR3 nucleotide sequence: TGTGCCAGCAGCTTGACCGTGGGAAAACTGTTTTTT. As protein: CASSLTVGKLFF.

V is TRBV20-1 and J is TRBJ1-2; a weak D match, TRBD1 (6 bases). The CDR3 is made up of 13 amino acids. V was trimmed by 6 bases and J by 1 base, leaving 12 bases between them. Germline loops: CDR1 DFQATT, CDR2 SNEGSKA (reference sequence). CDR3 region: CSARGEGNYGYTF. In DNA, the CDR3 is TGCAGTGCCAGGGGAGAGGGTAACTATGGCTACACCTTC.

The rearrangement joins TRBV19 to TRBJ1-2; the D is unclear. Per germline, CDR1 LNHDA and CDR2 SQIVND (reference sequence). CDR3 size: 13 residues. The V end lost 4 bases, the J end lost 8 bases, and 14 bases lay between the germline ends. The CDR3 DNA reads TGTGCCAGTAGTACGGAAGGAGGCGTGGGCTACACCTTC. As protein: CASSTEGGVGYTF.

The genes are TRBV24-1 and TRBJ2-7; 9 nucleotides agree with TRBD1. Germline CDR1 KGHDR, CDR2 SFDVKD. CDR3 length: 14 residues. With 7 bases clipped from V and 6 bases from J, the junction kept 9 bases outside the gene matches. The CDR3 DNA sequence: TGTGCCACCAGCGCGGGGACAGGGTCGGGCGAGCAGTACTTC. This codes for CATSAGTGSGEQYF.

The gene calls are TRBV5-1 and TRBJ2-3; a possible D gene is TRBD2 (6 bases). Trimming removed 0 bases from V and 1 base from J, with 12 bases in between. Germline V CDR1 and CDR2: SGHRS, YFSETQ. The CDR3 is 16 residues long. CDR3 amino acids: CASSLGGEVGTDTQYF. The CDR3 DNA reads as TGCGCCAGCAGCTTGGGTGGGGAGGTTGGCACAGATACGCAGTATTTT.

The chain recombines TRBV24-1 with TRBJ2-3; perhaps TRBD1 as D (5 bases). The CDR3 is 17 amino acids. Trimming removed 5 bases at V and 2 bases at J, with 19 bases between. Germline V gene lookup returns CDR1 KGHDR and CDR2 SFDVKD. CDR3 bases: TGTGCCACCAGTGTCAGGGTGTACCCCCTTCCCACAGATACGCAGTATTTT. Protein sequence: CATSVRVYPLPTDTQYF.

This clonotype occurred many times. V usage is TRBV9 and J usage is TRBJ2-1; D call uncertain. Trimming pared 4 bases from V and 3 bases from J, leaving 11 bases between. Germline V gene sequence: CDR1 SGDLS, CDR2 YYNGEE. CDR3 length: 14 amino acids. The CDR3 region is CASSLVSGYNEQFF. The CDR3 coding sequence is TGTGCCAGCAGCCTCGTGTCGGGCTACAATGAGCAGTTCTTC.

Only one count was recorded for this clonotype. This sequence joins TRBV7-2 and TRBJ2-7; 10 bases match TRBD2. This CDR3 is 13 amino acids long. V dropped 6 bases and J dropped 3; count of bases not matched to a gene: 2. Germline V gene data show CDR1 as SGHTA and CDR2 as FQGNSA. The CDR3 loop reads CASRGTSVYEQYF. The DNA for the CDR3 is TGTGCCAGCAGGGGGACTAGCGTCTACGAGCAGTACTTC. Filled out from reference TRBV7-2 and TRBJ2-7, the complete variable domain reads GAGVSQSPSNKVTEKGKDVELRCDPISGHTALYWYRQSLGQGLEFLIYFQGNSAPDKSGLPSDRFSAERTGGSVSTLTIQRTQQEDSAVYLCASRGTSVYEQYFGPGTRLTVT.

This clonotype was recorded many times. This chain links TRBV10-3 with TRBJ1-1, with D possibly being TRBD1 (6 bases). Germline V lookup: CDR1 ENHRY, CDR2 SYGVKD. The germline V and J ends were trimmed by 2 bases and 6 bases, with 10 bases remaining between them. The CDR3 extends over 13 amino acids. The CDR3 loop reads CAISELGAAEAFF. For the CDR3, the DNA is TGTGCCATCAGTGAGCTGGGGGCCGCTGAAGCTTTCTTT.

The V call is TRBV15, the J call TRBJ1-6; D gene uncertain. CDR1 and CDR2 from the germline V gene are LNHNV and YYDKDF (reference sequence). V was trimmed by 0 bases and J by 6 bases, leaving 12 bases between them. The CDR3 consists of 16 residues. The DNA of the CDR3 is TGTGCCACCAGCAGAGATAACAGTGGACTTAATTCACCCCTCCACTTT. It specifies CATSRDNSGLNSPLHF. Complete variable domain (other parts from reference TRBV15 and TRBJ1-6): DAMVIQNPRYQVTQFGKPVTLSCSQTLNHNVMYWYQQKSSQAPKLLFHYYDKDFNNEADTPDNFQSRRPNTSFCFLDIRSPGLGDTAMYLCATSRDNSGLNSPLHFGNGTRLTVT.

This clonotype was seen ten or more times. The chain's CDR3 is CASSLPQGVSYGYTF. The CDR3 DNA follows: TGTGCCAGCAGCCTCCCACAGGGGGTGAGCTATGGCTACACCTTC. The rearrangement uses TRBV7-9 and TRBJ1-2; TRBD1 aligns across 8 bases. Germline CDR1 is SEHNR and CDR2 is FQNEAQ (reference sequence). The CDR3 is 15 amino acids. The ends lost 5 bases at V and 4 bases at J; junction bases unmatched: 9.

This clonotype appeared many times. The chain combines TRBV20-1 with TRBJ2-7; D perhaps matches TRBD1 (6 bases). The V and J ends lost 2 bases and 3 bases respectively, with 11 bases between them. The germline V gene has CDR1 DFQATT and CDR2 SNEGSKA (reference sequence). The CDR3 is 13 amino acids. The DNA for the CDR3 is TGCAGTGCTAGAAGGACAGCATTCTACGAGCAGTACTTC. It yields the protein CSARRTAFYEQYF.

The chain has TRBV6-5 and TRBJ1-2; D not resolved. Trimming removed 0 bases at V and 4 bases at J, with 6 bases between. The CDR3 totals 13 residues. Per the germline V gene, CDR1 is MNHEY and CDR2 is SVGAGI. The CDR3: CASSYSAGYGYTF. The DNA of the CDR3 is TGTGCCAGCAGTTACTCTGCAGGCTATGGCTACACCTTC.